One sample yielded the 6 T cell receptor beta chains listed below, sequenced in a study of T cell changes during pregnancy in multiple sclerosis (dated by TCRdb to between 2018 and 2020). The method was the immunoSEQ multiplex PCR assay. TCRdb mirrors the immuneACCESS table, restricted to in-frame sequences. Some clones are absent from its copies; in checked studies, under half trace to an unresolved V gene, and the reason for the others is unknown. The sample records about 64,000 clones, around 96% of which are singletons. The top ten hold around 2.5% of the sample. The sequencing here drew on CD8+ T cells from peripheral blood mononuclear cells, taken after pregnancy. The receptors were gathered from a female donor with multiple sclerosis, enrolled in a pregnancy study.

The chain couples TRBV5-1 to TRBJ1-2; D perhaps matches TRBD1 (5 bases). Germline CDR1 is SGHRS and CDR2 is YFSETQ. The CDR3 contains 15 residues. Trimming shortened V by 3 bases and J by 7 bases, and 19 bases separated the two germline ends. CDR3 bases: TGCGCCAGCAGCTCACACCAGGGATCCTCGGTTGGCTACACCTTC. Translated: CASSSHQGSSVGYTF.

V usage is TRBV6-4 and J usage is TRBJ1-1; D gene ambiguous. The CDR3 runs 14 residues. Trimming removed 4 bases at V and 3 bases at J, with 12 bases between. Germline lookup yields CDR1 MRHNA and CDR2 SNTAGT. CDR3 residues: CASSVSTVDTEAFF. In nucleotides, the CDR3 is TGTGCCAGCAGTGTGAGCACGGTGGACACTGAAGCTTTCTTT.

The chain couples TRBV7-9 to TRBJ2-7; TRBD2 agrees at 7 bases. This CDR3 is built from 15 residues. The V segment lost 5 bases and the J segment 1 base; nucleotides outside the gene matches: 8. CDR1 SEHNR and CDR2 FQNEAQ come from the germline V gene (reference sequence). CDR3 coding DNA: TGTGCCAGCAGCGAGGGGCGGGAGAGGTCCTACGAGCAGTACTTC. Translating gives CASSEGRERSYEQYF.

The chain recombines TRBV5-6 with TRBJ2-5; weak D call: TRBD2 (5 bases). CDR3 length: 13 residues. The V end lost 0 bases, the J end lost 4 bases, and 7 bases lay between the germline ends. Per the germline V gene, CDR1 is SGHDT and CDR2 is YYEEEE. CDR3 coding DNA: TGTGCCAGCAGCTTGGAAGGGAGAGAGACCCAGTACTTC. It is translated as CASSLEGRETQYF.

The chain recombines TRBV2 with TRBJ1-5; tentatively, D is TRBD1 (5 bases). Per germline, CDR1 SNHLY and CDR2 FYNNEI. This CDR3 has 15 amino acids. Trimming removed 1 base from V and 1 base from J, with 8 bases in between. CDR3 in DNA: TGTGCCAGCAGTGAAGACAGGAGAAGCAATCAGCCCCAGCATTTT. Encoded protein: CASSEDRRSNQPQHF.

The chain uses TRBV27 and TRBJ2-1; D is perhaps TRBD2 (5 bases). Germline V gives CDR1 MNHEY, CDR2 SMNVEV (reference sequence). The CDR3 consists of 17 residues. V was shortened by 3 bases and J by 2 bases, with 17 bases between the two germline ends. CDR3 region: CASSFLRADAAYNEQFF. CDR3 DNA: TGTGCCAGCAGTTTCCTGAGGGCCGACGCGGCCTACAATGAGCAGTTCTTC.